Given below is one T cell receptor beta chain in context. Sequencing was performed with immunoSEQ multiplex PCR; in TCRdb, only in-frame clones are kept and a portion is missing. The table shows hundreds of thousands of clones, with approximately 85% occurring only once. The V gene's germline CDR1 is LGHDT and CDR2 YNNKEL (reference sequence). The CDR3 has 14 residues. V lost 6 bases to trimming and J lost 5 bases, with 14 bases between them. The data belong to a study of blood T cell repertoires in COVID-19. Study context: The samples span acute and convalescent COVID-19 from the United States, Italy and Spain.

Sequenced material: peripheral blood. The gene calls are TRBV3-1 (or the pseudogene TRBV3-2) and TRBJ1-5, with a weak D call TRBD1 (6 bases). The sequence came from a man aged 50 to 60 with COVID-19, enrolled during active disease. The CDR3 protein is CASSQNRAYQPQHF. As DNA, the CDR3 is TGTGCCAGCAGTCAAAACAGGGCCTATCAGCCCCAGCATTTT.